The clone carrying this T cell receptor (beta chain) was seen repeatedly, ten times or more. The investigators amplified TCR beta CDR3 regions from RNA transcripts. During a first-round RT-PCR of the TCR CDR3, the HTBI primer set was used. TCRdb called the multiplex PCR reads again in MiXCR, with one record for every CDR3 protein. The repertoire holds fewer than 350,000 distinct CDR3 sequences, with roughly 20% as singletons. The sample belongs to a study of T cells in Graves' hyperthyroidism and ophthalmopathy. With V trimmed by 6 bases and J by 6 bases, 8 bases remained unmatched. Germline assignment: CDR1 SGHRS and CDR2 YFSETQ. This CDR3 has 14 amino acids. Diagnoses were established using clinical symptoms, serum thyroxine and TRAb, thyroid ultrasound and orbital computed tomography.

The source is a woman in her 50s with Graves' hyperthyroidism. The chain has TRBV5-1 and TRBJ2-1, with TRBD1 matching 8 bases. Sequencing was done on a sample of blood. CDR3 DNA: TGCGCCAGCACCCCCGGGACAGGTGGCAATGAGCAGTTCTTC. Protein product: CASTPGTGGNEQFF.